Given below is one TCR beta chain in context. Regarding treatment: some 19 received Ad26.COV2.S at low or high dose, single or two shots; a few received placebo; per-sample allocation not given. Material that was analyzed had been drawn on day 63 after the first vaccine or placebo injection. From germline, CDR1 is SGDLS and CDR2 YYNGEE. The CDR3 extends over 16 amino acids. V lost 0 bases, J lost 2 bases, and 5 bases stayed unmatched. The data belong to a study of Ad26.COV2.S vaccination and SARS-CoV-2 variants. Study-wide background: In the study, Ad26.COV2.S was injected intramuscularly once, or twice 56 days apart.

Measured with immunoSEQ multiplex PCR; TCRdb has only the in-frame clones, and not every one. The sample has a few hundred thousand clones, roughly 84% seen once. V and J are TRBV9 and TRBJ2-3; 8 nucleotides match TRBD2. The sequence was collected from a person between 18 and 60 years old who received the Ad26.COV2.S COVID-19 vaccine or a placebo. The sequenced sample was peripheral blood, obtained in a trial of Ad26.COV2.S vaccine versus placebo. CDR3 sequence: CASSVAGGPDTDTQYF. In nucleotides, the CDR3 is TGTGCCAGCAGCGTAGCGGGGGGGCCTGACACAGATACGCAGTATTTT.